This T cell receptor (beta chain) was found in a study of blood T cells in healthy people across ages (dated by TCRdb to between 2014 and 2016). For the wider study: In model experiments, roughly one uniquely barcoded TCR beta cDNA molecule per two T cells was captured by template switching. Age-related changes in TCR beta repertoire diversity were measured in the study by deep sequencing normalized with unique cDNA molecular identifiers. The donors were split into four age groups: young (average around 17 years), middle-aged (more than 35), aged (over 55) and long-lived (approximately 80). To avoid experimental bias, donors of different ages were distributed randomly across sequencing lanes. Using the same blood draw, the study looked at two additional independent replicas of 1 million unique cDNA reads for two donors, one aged 18 to 30 and the other aged 80 or older.

Spanning cysteine to phenylalanine, the CDR3 consists of 13 amino acids. Kept here is only the CDR3 DNA, which spans 39 bases and is read in frame from base 1. V is pared back by 6 bases and J by 2 bases, with 11 bases lying between the germline termini. Sequences MDHEN (CDR1) and SYDVKM (CDR2) are obtained from the germline V gene. Results the study describes overall, beyond this receptor: Observed TCR beta diversity per million T cells fell roughly linearly with age, and a significant reduction was already apparent by age approximately 40. A strong correlation was found between observed TCR beta diversity and the percentage of naive T cells measured by flow cytometry. The CMV infection status of donors was not known, potentially confounding age-related changes in expanded clonotypes. Estimates of total diversity based on one million sequenced T cells were considered lower bounds and underestimates. Compared with the aged group, the long-lived group had more naive CD4+ T cells, fewer expanded clones and increased TCR diversity, a pattern suggesting age selection. Because profiling used bulk unsorted PBMCs, naive and antigen-experienced compartments could not be compared conclusively.

The donors were 40 or so Caucasian individuals from Russia, aged about 6 to 95 years, who were systemically healthy. Ten milliliters of peripheral blood were drawn from each donor into EDTA-treated Vacutainer tubes. Ficoll-Paque density-gradient centrifugation was used to isolate PBMCs, with at least 6 million per sample. Trizol reagent was used to extract total RNA from PBMCs, with at least 6 micrograms per sample. The percentages of naive CD45RAhigh/CD27high T cells were determined by flow cytometry on a PBMC aliquot from every donor. The library came from 5' RACE. The sample was run on an Illumina HiSeq 2500. A second PCR of about 6 to 11 cycles was performed with a sample-barcoded 5' primer and a J-beta primer mix. Each TCR beta cDNA molecule received a unique molecular identifier from a template-switch 5' adaptor carrying 12 random nucleotides. Each sample yielded at least 3 million CDR3-containing paired-end reads. The Mint cDNA synthesis kit, primed by a TRBC-specific oligonucleotide, was used to synthesize first-strand cDNA from all RNA. After uracil-DNA glycosylase treatment, a first 18-cycle PCR used universal primers M1SS and BC2_uni_R on all cDNA. Per the authors' processing: For normalization, 1 million high-quality reads were randomly selected from each sample, with every read carrying a distinct molecular identifier. Reads with shared molecular identifiers were discarded instead of being binned into consensus sequences. MiTCR, with a Q25 quality threshold and the strictest error-elimination algorithm, was used for CDR3 identification, clonotype clustering and error correction. A nonparametric unseen species model using Euler transformation provided a lower-bound estimate of total TCR beta diversity. TCRdb trimmed public reads at Q25 via fastp, called clones via MiXCR and kept in-frame beta chains. Each entry is one CDR3 protein sequence, shown with its most common DNA and genes. The authors' filters were not applied to this entry. For this sample there are 980,000 or so distinct CDR3 sequences; approximately 49% appear just once. The ten top clones hold roughly 13% of the sample.

As concerns this clonotype: Its antigen is not yet known. Base qualities are not recorded, but no much larger clone differs from it by a single base.

Sequencing was carried out using blood. This clonotype originated in a man aged 25-45 years in good health. This receptor chain uses TRBV28 and TRBJ2-7; the D gene assignment is ambiguous. The base sequence is TGTGCCAGCAGGGAGACATCTCCCTACGAGCAGTACTTC. Its protein product is CASRETSPYEQYF.